What follows is one T cell receptor beta chain and its context. Antigen specificity is unknown. Here immunoSEQ multiplex PCR was the method, and the copy in TCRdb shows in-frame clones only, minus some. Of some 420,000 clones listed, around 89% are singletons. This specimen belongs to a study of Ad26.COV2.S vaccination and SARS-CoV-2 variants. Looking at the study overall: Intramuscularly, Ad26.COV2.S was given either once or twice, 56 days apart. Study findings and constraints: Vaccinees and placebo recipients showed similar non-spike TCR breadth. It was vaccine recipients, not placebo recipients, who had the higher spike-specific TCR breadth.

Treatment reported: some 20 received Ad26.COV2.S at low or high dose, single or two shots; five or six received placebo; per-sample allocation not given. At day 63 after the first vaccine or placebo injection, samples were drawn. Vaccination used an Ad26 vector expressing Wuhan-strain SARS-CoV-2 spike. The CDR3 sequence is 16 residues long. Germline CDR1 MGHRA, CDR2 YSYEKL. V gave up 3 bases and J gave up 5 bases; unmatched junction bases: 7. Material: peripheral blood, obtained in a trial of Ad26.COV2.S vaccine versus placebo. The chain recombines TRBV4-1 with TRBJ1-6; TRBD1 agrees at 7 bases. The source of this sequence is a person between 18 and 60 years old who received the Ad26.COV2.S COVID-19 vaccine or a placebo. This CDR3 is CASSQGLTGNNSPLHF. The CDR3, as DNA: TGCGCCAGCAGCCAGGGTCTGACAGGGAATAATTCACCCCTCCACTTT.